This T cell receptor (beta chain) appears in the sequencing data of a study of Ad26.COV2.S vaccination and SARS-CoV-2 variants. Study-level information: Enrollment placed the donor in the COV1001 Ad26.COV2.S trial arm. Intramuscularly, Ad26.COV2.S was given either once or twice, 56 days apart. Broader study findings: It was reported that spike-specific CD8+ and CD4+ T cell responses were substantially broad after vaccination.

Specified treatment: roughly 20 received Ad26.COV2.S at low or high dose, single or two shots; roughly 5 received placebo; per-sample allocation not given. Sample collection was performed on day 63 after the first vaccine or placebo injection. This clone has just one count. Its antigen is unknown. Sequenced by immunoSEQ multiplex PCR; TCRdb stores in-frame clones only, minus some. The sample contains 250,000 to 300,000 clones, more than 70% of which appear only once. V shed 6 bases, J shed 6 bases, and the junction held 7 bases outside the gene matches. The CDR3 runs 15 residues. In germline, CDR1 is KGHSH, CDR2 LQKENI.

This TCR derives from a person aged 18-65 years who received the Ad26.COV2.S COVID-19 vaccine or a placebo. This chain joins TRBV18 and TRBJ1-5, with 11 bases identical to TRBD1. The sample in question was peripheral blood, obtained in a trial of Ad26.COV2.S vaccine versus placebo. This CDR3 reads CASSAGTGGSQPQHF. Written as DNA, the CDR3 is TGTGCCAGCTCGGCCGGGACAGGGGGAAGTCAGCCCCAGCATTTT. Supplemented by reference TRBV18 and TRBJ1-5, the full variable domain reads NAGVMQNPRHLVRRRGQEARLRCSPMKGHSHVYWYRQLPEEGLKFMVYLQKENIIDESGMPKERFSAEFPKEGPSILRIQQVVRGDSAAYFCASSAGTGGSQPQHFGDGTRLSIL.